The 25 T cell receptor beta chains below were found in one sample sequenced in a study of T cell changes during pregnancy in multiple sclerosis. Sequenced by immunoSEQ multiplex PCR; TCRdb stores in-frame clones only, minus some. The sample consists of 65,000 to 90,000 clones, about 92% of them appearing once. The sequencing used peripheral blood, collected in the third trimester of pregnancy. The receptors were sampled from a female donor in good health, enrolled as a control in a pregnancy study.

The CDR3 protein is CASIVGIAVYEQFF. In DNA, the CDR3 is TGTGCCAGCATCGTGGGTATAGCGGTCTATGAGCAGTTCTTC. The rearrangement links TRBV7-6 to TRBJ2-1; D might be TRBD2 (6 bases). The germline V and J ends were trimmed by 7 bases and 8 bases, with 18 bases remaining between them. In germline, CDR1 is SGHVS, CDR2 FNYEAQ. This CDR3 is built from 14 residues.

The chain uses TRBV27 and TRBJ2-5; 7 bases agree with TRBD2. CDR1 MNHEY and CDR2 SMNVEV come from the germline V gene (reference sequence). V shed 8 bases, J shed 3 bases, and the junction held 9 bases outside the gene matches. The length of the CDR3 is 14 residues. The CDR3 region is CASGTRAGKETQYF. DNA of the CDR3: TGTGCCAGCGGAACTAGAGCGGGGAAAGAGACCCAGTACTTC.

The genes are TRBV19 and TRBJ2-7; no clear D. CDR3 size: 12 residues. The germline V and J ends were trimmed by 4 bases and 7 bases, with 11 bases remaining between them. The V gene's germline CDR1 is LNHDA and CDR2 SQIVND (reference sequence). CDR3 residues: CASSRAMDEQYF. The CDR3 DNA is TGTGCCAGTAGTAGAGCGATGGATGAGCAGTACTTC.

This chain connects TRBV18 to TRBJ1-1; D may be TRBD1 (6 bases). The CDR3 spans 17 residues. Trimming left V 2 bases short and J 1 base short, with 17 bases between. The V gene's germline CDR1 is KGHSH and CDR2 LQKENI. The CDR3 reads CASSPFARGPKNTEAFF. The CDR3 region has the DNA TGTGCCAGCTCACCATTCGCCAGGGGACCAAAGAACACTGAAGCTTTCTTT.

The chain links TRBV2 to TRBJ1-5, with TRBD1 as a possible D gene (5 bases). Per germline, CDR1 SNHLY and CDR2 FYNNEI. This CDR3 has 15 residues. The V end lost 4 bases, the J end lost 2 bases, and 12 bases lay between the germline ends. The chain's CDR3 is CASSAQGSRNQPQHF. The CDR3 DNA follows: TGTGCCAGCAGTGCGCAGGGTTCCCGCAATCAGCCCCAGCATTTT.

The CDR3 reads CASSNPSRGAGELYGELFF. CDR3 sequence (DNA): TGTGCCAGTAGTAACCCAAGTCGCGGAGCGGGAGAGCTTTACGGGGAGCTGTTTTTT. The genes are TRBV19 and TRBJ2-2; 8 positions match TRBD2. Germline CDR1 LNHDA, CDR2 SQIVND (reference sequence). CDR3 length: 19 residues. Unmatched junction bases numbered 20, after V lost 4 bases and J lost 7 bases.

The chain uses TRBV10-3 and TRBJ2-1, with 11 bases aligning to TRBD1. The CDR3 is 14 amino acids. Germline V gives CDR1 ENHRY, CDR2 SYGVKD. Trimming took 7 bases from V and 6 from J; bases not matched to a gene: 5. CDR3 loop: CAITGGTGGNEQFF. Written as DNA, the CDR3 is TGTGCCATCACGGGCGGGACAGGGGGCAATGAGCAGTTCTTC.

The chain carries TRBV6-5 and TRBJ2-1, with D possibly matching TRBD2 (5 bases). V was clipped by 4 bases and J by 6 bases, with 16 bases between them. This CDR3 region has 15 residues. The germline CDR1 and CDR2 sequences are MNHEY and SVGAGI. CDR3 DNA: TGTGCCAGCAGTTCCCTTCGCGGGCCCCTCAATGAGCAGTTCTTC. Its protein product is CASSSLRGPLNEQFF.

Here the CDR3 DNA reads TGTGCCAGCAGCTGGGGGACAGGGGGCAAGGATGGCTACACCTTC. Its translation: CASSWGTGGKDGYTF. V gene TRBV5-8 combines with J gene TRBJ1-2; 12 bases are a match to TRBD1. The CDR3 has 15 residues. J gave up 6 bases and V 3 bases, and 6 bases lay outside the gene matches. CDR1 is SGHTS and CDR2 is YDEGEE in the germline V gene.

The chain links TRBV4-1 to TRBJ2-7; no firm D call. The V end was cut by 4 bases, the J end by 0 bases, with 16 bases between. The CDR3 sequence is 16 residues long. CDR1 and CDR2 from the germline V gene are MGHRA and YSYEKL. The CDR3 here is CASSPPFGGASYEQYF. CDR3 in DNA: TGCGCCAGCAGCCCTCCGTTTGGCGGAGCCTCCTACGAGCAGTACTTC.

V usage is TRBV30 and J usage is TRBJ2-3, with 8 bases aligning to TRBD1. This CDR3 is built from 15 residues. Germline values: CDR1 GTSNPN, CDR2 SVGIG (reference sequence). V was clipped by 4 bases and J by 2 bases; unmatched bases: 8. CDR3 protein: CAWNVPGQVTDTQYF. CDR3 in DNA: TGTGCCTGGAACGTCCCGGGACAGGTCACAGATACGCAGTATTTT.

The chain carries TRBV19 and TRBJ2-2; D possibly corresponds to TRBD1 (5 bases). Germline V gives CDR1 LNHDA, CDR2 SQIVND (reference sequence). The ends were cut back, 2 bases at V and 4 bases at J, with 11 bases in the middle. This CDR3 comprises 15 residues. CDR3 sequence reads: CASSISRASTGELFF. CDR3 nucleotide sequence: TGTGCCAGTAGTATAAGCAGGGCCAGCACCGGGGAGCTGTTTTTT. Filled out from reference TRBV19 and TRBJ2-2, the complete variable domain reads DGGITQSPKYLFRKEGQNVTLSCEQNLNHDAMYWYRQDPGQGLRLIYYSQIVNDFQKGDIAEGYSVSREKKESFPLTVTSAQKNPTAFYLCASSISRASTGELFFGEGSRLTVL.

This clone showed up just a few times. The J gene is TRBJ2-2, the V gene TRBV5-1; D not certain. Trimming took 1 base from V and 3 from J, leaving 4 bases between them. The CDR3 has 13 amino acids. Germline CDR1 and CDR2: SGHRS and YFSETQ. CDR3 sequence: CASSLPDTGELFF. The DNA of the CDR3 is TGCGCCAGCAGCTTGCCCGACACCGGGGAGCTGTTTTTT.

The V call is TRBV2, the J call TRBJ2-5, with D unclear. The CDR3 is 15 residues long. V lost 4 bases and J lost 1, with 13 bases in between. Germline V gives CDR1 SNHLY, CDR2 FYNNEI. CDR3 amino acids: CASSVWKERQETQYF. The CDR3 DNA sequence: TGTGCCAGCAGTGTATGGAAGGAGCGCCAAGAGACCCAGTACTTC.

V usage is TRBV6-6 and J usage is TRBJ2-1; D may be TRBD2 (5 bases). CDR1 is MNHNY, CDR2 SVGAGI, per germline (reference sequence). The V end was cut by 4 bases, the J end by 4 bases, with 8 bases between. The CDR3 consists of 13 residues. The CDR3 loop reads CASSFTRYNEQFF. The CDR3 nucleotides read TGTGCCAGCAGTTTCACTAGGTACAATGAGCAGTTCTTC.

V usage is TRBV2 and J usage is TRBJ1-5, with TRBD1 identical over 7 bases. V lost 10 bases, J lost 6 bases, and 6 bases stayed unmatched. Germline-derived CDR1 and CDR2 are SNHLY and FYNNEI. The length of the CDR3 is 12 residues. The CDR3 spells CATRQGGQPQHF. In DNA, the CDR3 is TGTGCCACCCGACAGGGCGGTCAGCCCCAGCATTTT.

The chain combines TRBV28 with TRBJ2-6, with no clear D. The CDR3 contains 15 residues. V was clipped by 3 bases and J by 0 bases, with 6 bases between them. Germline V CDR1 and CDR2: MDHEN, SYDVKM. CDR3 residues: CASSFGASGANVLTF. DNA for the CDR3: TGTGCCAGCAGTTTCGGAGCCTCTGGGGCCAACGTCCTGACTTTC.

The V gene is TRBV5-1, the J gene TRBJ1-2, with 7 bases that match TRBD1. This CDR3 comprises 14 residues. Germline CDR1 reads SGHRS; CDR2 reads YFSETQ. V shed 4 bases and J 5 bases; nucleotides not matched to a gene: 8. The CDR3 reads CASSPDRFYYGYTF. DNA for the CDR3: TGCGCCAGCAGCCCGGACAGGTTCTATTATGGCTACACCTTC. Using reference TRBV5-1 and TRBJ1-2 for the parts outside the CDR3, the full variable domain is KAGVTQTPRYLIKTRGQQVTLSCSPISGHRSVSWYQQTPGQGLQFLFEYFSETQRNKGNFPGRFSGRQFSNSRSEMNVSTLELGDSALYLCASSPDRFYYGYTFGSGTRLTVV.

This sequence joins TRBV27 and TRBJ1-5, with D perhaps matching TRBD1 (5 bases). V lost 5 bases, J lost 7 bases, and 15 bases lay in between. Germline V gene data show CDR1 as MNHEY and CDR2 as SMNVEV (reference sequence). The CDR3 spans 14 residues. The CDR3 nucleotides read TGTGCCAGCAGTCCGGGACTCGGGGTGCAGCCCCAGCATTTT. It yields the protein CASSPGLGVQPQHF.

This chain uses TRBV11-2 with TRBJ1-2, with TRBD1 matching over 8 bases. Trimming at V came to 4 bases and at J to 2 bases, leaving 15 bases not matched to a gene. Germline-derived CDR1 and CDR2 are SGHAT and FQNNGV. The CDR3 consists of 18 residues. The CDR3 here is CASSSIRTGLTPNYGYTF. CDR3 bases: TGTGCCAGCAGCTCCATCCGGACAGGGCTTACCCCAAACTATGGCTACACCTTC.

This clone was counted a few times. The chain is built from TRBV6-1 and TRBJ1-1, with TRBD1 as a possible D gene (5 bases). Trimming pared 6 bases from V and 11 bases from J, leaving 19 bases between. The length of the CDR3 is 13 residues. CDR1 is MNHNS and CDR2 is SASEGT in the germline V gene. The CDR3 here is CASSLTRTRWAFF. Written as DNA, the CDR3 is TGTGCCAGCAGCCTCACACGGACACGTTGGGCTTTCTTT.

The gene calls are TRBV6-6 and TRBJ1-6; D gene uncertain. Germline lookup yields CDR1 MNHNY and CDR2 SVGAGI (reference sequence). Trimming pared 5 bases from V and 0 bases from J, leaving 11 bases between. The CDR3 has 16 residues. The CDR3 sequence is CASSQDGGSYNSPLHF. The CDR3 nucleotides read TGTGCCAGCAGTCAGGACGGAGGCTCCTATAATTCACCCCTCCACTTT.

The chain employs TRBV7-8 and TRBJ2-7; D gene unclear. Germline values: CDR1 SGHVS, CDR2 FQNEAQ. Trimming removed 3 bases at V and 6 bases at J, with 6 bases between. The CDR3 runs to 11 residues. CDR3 nucleotide sequence: TGTGCCAGCAGCTTCGGGTCCGAGCAGTACTTC. This sequence encodes CASSFGSEQYF.

This clone was observed a handful of times. This chain links TRBV28 with TRBJ1-2; TRBD1 agrees at 8 bases. V was clipped by 1 base and J by 0 bases; unmatched bases: 1. The length of the CDR3 is 15 residues. Germline V gives CDR1 MDHEN, CDR2 SYDVKM. The CDR3 DNA reads as TGTGCCAGCAGTTTATCGGACAGGGCTAACTATGGCTACACCTTC. It specifies CASSLSDRANYGYTF.

This rearrangement joins TRBV11-1 to TRBJ2-7; TRBD1 agrees at 11 bases. Per the germline V gene, CDR1 is SGHAT and CDR2 is FQDESV (reference sequence). The J segment lost 1 base and the V segment lost 3 bases, leaving 2 bases of the junction unmatched. The CDR3 has 15 amino acids. CDR3 sequence: CASSFGTGGSYEQYF. The DNA for the CDR3 is TGTGCCAGCAGCTTCGGGACAGGGGGATCCTACGAGCAGTACTTC.